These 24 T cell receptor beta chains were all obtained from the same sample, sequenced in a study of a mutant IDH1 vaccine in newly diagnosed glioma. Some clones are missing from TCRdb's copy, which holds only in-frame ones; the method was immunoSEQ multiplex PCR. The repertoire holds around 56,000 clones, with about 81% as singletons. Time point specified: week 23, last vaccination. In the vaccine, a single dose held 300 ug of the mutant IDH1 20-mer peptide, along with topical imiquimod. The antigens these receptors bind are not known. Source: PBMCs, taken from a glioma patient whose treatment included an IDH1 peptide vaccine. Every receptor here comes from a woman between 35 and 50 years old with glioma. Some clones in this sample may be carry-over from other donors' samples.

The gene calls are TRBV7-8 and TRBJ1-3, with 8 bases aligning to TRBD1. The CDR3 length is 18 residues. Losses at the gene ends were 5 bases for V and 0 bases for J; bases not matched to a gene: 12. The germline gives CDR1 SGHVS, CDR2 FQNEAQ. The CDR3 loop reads CASSTRQGPSVSGNTIYF. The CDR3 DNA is TGTGCCAGCAGCACCCGACAGGGGCCCTCCGTCTCTGGAAACACCATATATTTT.

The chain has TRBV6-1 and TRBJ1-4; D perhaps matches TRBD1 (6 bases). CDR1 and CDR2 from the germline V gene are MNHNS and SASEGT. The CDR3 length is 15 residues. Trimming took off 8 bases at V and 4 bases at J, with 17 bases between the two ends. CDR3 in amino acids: CASRAQGVGNEKLFF. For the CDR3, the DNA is TGTGCCAGCCGGGCACAGGGAGTAGGTAATGAAAAACTGTTTTTT.

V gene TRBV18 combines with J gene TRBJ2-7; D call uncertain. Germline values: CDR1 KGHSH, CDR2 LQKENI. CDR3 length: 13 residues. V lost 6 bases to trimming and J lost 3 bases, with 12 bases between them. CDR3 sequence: CASSGPSVYEQYF. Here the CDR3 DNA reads TGTGCCAGCTCGGGCCCTTCTGTCTACGAGCAGTACTTC.

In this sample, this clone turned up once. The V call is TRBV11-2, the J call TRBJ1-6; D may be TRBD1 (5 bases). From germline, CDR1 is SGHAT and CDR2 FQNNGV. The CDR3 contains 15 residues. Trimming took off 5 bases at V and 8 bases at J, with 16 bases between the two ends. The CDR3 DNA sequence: TGTGCCAGCAGCGGGGACCCCCCTACACATTCACCCCTCCACTTT. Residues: CASSGDPPTHSPLHF.

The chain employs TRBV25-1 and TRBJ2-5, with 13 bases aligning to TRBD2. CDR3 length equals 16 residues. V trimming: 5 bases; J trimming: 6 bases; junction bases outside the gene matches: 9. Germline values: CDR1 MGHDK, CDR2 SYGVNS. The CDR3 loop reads CASSNPTSGGAKTQYF. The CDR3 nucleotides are TGTGCCAGCAGTAACCCCACTAGCGGGGGGGCAAAGACCCAGTACTTC. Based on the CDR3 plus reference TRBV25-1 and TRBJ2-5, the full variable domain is EADIYQTPRYLVIGTGKKITLECSQTMGHDKMYWYQQDPGMELHLIHYSYGVNSTEKGDLSSESTVSRIRTEHFPLTLESARPSHTSQYLCASSNPTSGGAKTQYFGPGTRLLVL.

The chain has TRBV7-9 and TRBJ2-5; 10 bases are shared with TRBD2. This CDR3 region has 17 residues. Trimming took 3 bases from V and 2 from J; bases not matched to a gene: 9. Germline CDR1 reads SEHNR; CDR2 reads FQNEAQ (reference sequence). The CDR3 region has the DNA TGTGCCAGCAGCTTCCCTACTAGCGGGGCCCCTCAAGAGACCCAGTACTTC. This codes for CASSFPTSGAPQETQYF. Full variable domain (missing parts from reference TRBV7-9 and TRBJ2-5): DTGVSQNPRHKITKRGQNVTFRCDPISEHNRLYWYRQTLGQGPEFLTYFQNEAQLEKSRLLSDRFSAERPKGSFSTLEIQRTEQGDSAMYLCASSFPTSGAPQETQYFGPGTRLLVL.

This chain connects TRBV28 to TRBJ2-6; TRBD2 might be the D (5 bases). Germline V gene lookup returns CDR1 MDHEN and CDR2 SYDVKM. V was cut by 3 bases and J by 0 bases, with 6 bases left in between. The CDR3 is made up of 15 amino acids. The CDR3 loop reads CASSLGSSGANVLTF. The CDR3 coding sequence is TGTGCCAGCAGTTTGGGGAGCTCTGGGGCCAACGTCCTGACTTTC.

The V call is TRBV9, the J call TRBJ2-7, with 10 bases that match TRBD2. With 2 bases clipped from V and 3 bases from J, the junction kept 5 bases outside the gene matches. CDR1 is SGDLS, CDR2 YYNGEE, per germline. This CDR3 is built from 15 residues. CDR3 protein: CASSVLAGGHYEQYF. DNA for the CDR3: TGTGCCAGCAGCGTCTTAGCGGGGGGACACTACGAGCAGTACTTC.

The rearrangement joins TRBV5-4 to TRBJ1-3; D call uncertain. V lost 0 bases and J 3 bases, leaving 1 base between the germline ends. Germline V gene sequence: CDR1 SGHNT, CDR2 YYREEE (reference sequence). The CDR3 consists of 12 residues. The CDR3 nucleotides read TGTGCCAGCAGCTTGGATGGAAACACCATATATTTT. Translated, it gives CASSLDGNTIYF.

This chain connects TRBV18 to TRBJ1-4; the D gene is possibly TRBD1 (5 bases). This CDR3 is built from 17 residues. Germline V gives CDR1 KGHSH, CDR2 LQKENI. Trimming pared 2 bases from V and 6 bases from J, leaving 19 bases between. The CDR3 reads CASSPSFGQAGDEKLFF. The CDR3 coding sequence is TGTGCCAGCTCACCATCATTCGGACAAGCAGGAGATGAAAAACTGTTTTTT.

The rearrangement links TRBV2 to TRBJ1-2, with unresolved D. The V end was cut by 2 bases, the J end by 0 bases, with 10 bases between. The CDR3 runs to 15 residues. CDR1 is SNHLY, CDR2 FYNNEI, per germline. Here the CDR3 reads CASSETQLPNYGYTF. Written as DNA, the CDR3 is TGTGCCAGCAGTGAAACCCAGCTCCCTAACTATGGCTACACCTTC.

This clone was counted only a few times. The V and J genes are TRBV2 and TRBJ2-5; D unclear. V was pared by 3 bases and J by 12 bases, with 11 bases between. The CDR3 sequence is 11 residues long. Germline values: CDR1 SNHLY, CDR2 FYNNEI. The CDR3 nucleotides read TGTGCCAGCAGTGATGCCGGGTCAGAGTACTTC. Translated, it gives CASSDAGSEYF.

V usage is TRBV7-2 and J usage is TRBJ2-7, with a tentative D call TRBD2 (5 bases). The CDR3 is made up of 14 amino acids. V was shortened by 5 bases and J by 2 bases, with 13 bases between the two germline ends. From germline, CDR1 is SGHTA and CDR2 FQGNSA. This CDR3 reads CASSRGRGPYEQYF. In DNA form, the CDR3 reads TGTGCCAGCAGCCGTGGCCGGGGTCCCTACGAGCAGTACTTC.

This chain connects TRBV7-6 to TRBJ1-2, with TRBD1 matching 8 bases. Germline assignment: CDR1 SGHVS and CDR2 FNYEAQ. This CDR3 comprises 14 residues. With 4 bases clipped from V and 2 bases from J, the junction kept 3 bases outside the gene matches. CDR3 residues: CASSSDRANYGYTF. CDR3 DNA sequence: TGTGCCAGCAGCTCGGACAGGGCAAACTATGGCTACACCTTC.

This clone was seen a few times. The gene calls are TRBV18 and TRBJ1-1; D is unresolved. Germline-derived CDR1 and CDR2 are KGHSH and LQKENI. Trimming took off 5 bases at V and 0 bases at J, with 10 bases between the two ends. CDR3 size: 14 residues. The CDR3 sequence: CASSSGYMNTEAFF. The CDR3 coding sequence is TGTGCCAGCTCATCGGGATACATGAACACTGAAGCTTTCTTT.

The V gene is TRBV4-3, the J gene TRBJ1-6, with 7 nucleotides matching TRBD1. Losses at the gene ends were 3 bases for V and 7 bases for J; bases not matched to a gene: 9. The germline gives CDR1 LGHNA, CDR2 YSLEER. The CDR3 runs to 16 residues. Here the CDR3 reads CASSQGTGTENSPLHF. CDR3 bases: TGCGCCAGCAGCCAGGGTACCGGGACAGAAAATTCACCCCTCCACTTT.

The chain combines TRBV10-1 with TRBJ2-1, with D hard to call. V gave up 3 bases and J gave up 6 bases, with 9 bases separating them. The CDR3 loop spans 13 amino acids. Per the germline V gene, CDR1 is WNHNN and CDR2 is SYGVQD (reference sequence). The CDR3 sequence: CASSEGARNEQFF. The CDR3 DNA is TGCGCCAGCAGTGAAGGTGCTCGCAATGAGCAGTTCTTC.

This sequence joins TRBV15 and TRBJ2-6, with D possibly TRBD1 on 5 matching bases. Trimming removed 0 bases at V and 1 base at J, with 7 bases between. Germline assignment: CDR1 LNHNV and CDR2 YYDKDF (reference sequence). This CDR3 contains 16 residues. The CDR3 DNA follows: TGTGCCACCAGCAGAGACCAGGGTTCTGGGGCCAACGTCCTGACTTTC. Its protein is CATSRDQGSGANVLTF.

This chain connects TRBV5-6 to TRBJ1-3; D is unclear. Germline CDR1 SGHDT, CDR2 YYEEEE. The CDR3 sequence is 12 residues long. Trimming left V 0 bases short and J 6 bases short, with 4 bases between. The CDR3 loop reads CASSLVENTIYF. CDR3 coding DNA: TGTGCCAGCAGCTTGGTTGAAAACACCATATATTTT.

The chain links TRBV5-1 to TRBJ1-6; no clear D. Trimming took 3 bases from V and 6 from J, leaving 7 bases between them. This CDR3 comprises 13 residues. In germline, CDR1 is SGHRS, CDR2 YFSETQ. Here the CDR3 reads CASSSEGNSPLHF. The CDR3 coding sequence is TGCGCCAGCAGCTCGGAGGGTAATTCACCCCTCCACTTT.

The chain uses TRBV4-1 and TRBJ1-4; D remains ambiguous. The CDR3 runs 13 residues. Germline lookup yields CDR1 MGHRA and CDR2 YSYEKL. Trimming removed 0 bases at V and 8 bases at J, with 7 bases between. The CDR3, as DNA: TGCGCCAGCAGCCAAGATAGAGAAGAAAAACTGTTTTTT. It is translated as CASSQDREEKLFF.

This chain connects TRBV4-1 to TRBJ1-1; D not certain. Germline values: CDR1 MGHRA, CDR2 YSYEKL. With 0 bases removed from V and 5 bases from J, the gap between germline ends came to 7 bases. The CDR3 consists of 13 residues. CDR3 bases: TGCGCCAGCAGCCAAGAAAGAGTAACTGAAGCTTTCTTT. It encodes CASSQERVTEAFF.

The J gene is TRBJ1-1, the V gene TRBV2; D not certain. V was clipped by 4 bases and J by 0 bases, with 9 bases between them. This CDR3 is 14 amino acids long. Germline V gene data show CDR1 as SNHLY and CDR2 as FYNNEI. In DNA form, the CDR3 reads TGTGCCAGCAGTGGCTCCCATATGAACACTGAAGCTTTCTTT. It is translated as CASSGSHMNTEAFF.

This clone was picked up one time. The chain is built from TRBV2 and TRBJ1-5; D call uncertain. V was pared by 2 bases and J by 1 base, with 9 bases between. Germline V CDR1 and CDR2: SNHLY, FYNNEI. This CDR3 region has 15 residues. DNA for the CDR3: TGTGCCAGCAGTGAAACCGGGGTGAGCAATCAGCCCCAGCATTTT. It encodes CASSETGVSNQPQHF.